This T cell receptor beta chain was sequenced for a study of shared clonotypes between healthy human individuals. Profiled with immunoSEQ multiplex PCR; TCRdb holds only in-frame clones, not every one. The data hold over a million clones, with around 78% observed a single time. V trimming: 4 bases; J trimming: 0 bases; junction bases outside the gene matches: 11. Germline assignment: CDR1 MDHEN and CDR2 SYDVKM. The CDR3 length is 18 residues. The origin of this receptor is a man between 18 and 35 years old in good health. Some clones in this sample may be carry-over from other donors' samples. The chain joins TRBV28 to TRBJ2-7, with TRBD2 matching over 11 bases. Source material: memory CD4+ T cells from PBMCs. Subset reported: CD45RA-negative fraction. CDR3 region: CASSYGLASGRSSYEQYF. The CDR3, as DNA: TGTGCCAGCAGTTATGGGCTGGCTAGCGGGAGGAGCTCCTACGAGCAGTACTTC.